These 12 T cell receptor beta chains were all obtained from the same sample, sequenced in a study of B cell selection in AIRE deficiency. Using immunoSEQ multiplex PCR, the repertoire was profiled, and TCRdb retains in-frame clones only, with some absent. The repertoire holds about 23,000 clones, with 95% to 98% as singletons. Conventional CD4 T cells were sorted as CD4+CD127+ cells. The sequenced sample consisted of conventional CD4+ T cells sorted from PBMCs. The source of these receptors is a human donor with AIRE deficiency.

The V gene is TRBV6-1, the J gene TRBJ2-7; maybe TRBD2 (5 bases). From germline, CDR1 is MNHNS and CDR2 SASEGT. Trimming removed 2 bases from V and 2 bases from J, with 13 bases in between. CDR3 length equals 15 residues. CDR3 coding DNA: TGTGCCAGCAGTGAATCCGGGGTTAGGACCTACGAGCAGTACTTC. Translating gives CASSESGVRTYEQYF.

The table lists this clone with a count of one. The V call is TRBV20-1, the J call TRBJ1-2; no definite D call. CDR1 is DFQATT, CDR2 SNEGSKA, per germline (reference sequence). Trimming took 3 bases from V and 4 from J, leaving 6 bases between them. The CDR3 contains 11 residues. CDR3 residues: CSASVGYGYTF. CDR3 DNA sequence: TGCAGTGCTAGCGTTGGCTATGGCTACACCTTC.

This clone was seen a single time. This chain links TRBV5-1 with TRBJ2-7; 7 bases agree with TRBD1. The CDR3 spans 14 residues. The ends lost 0 bases at V and 3 bases at J; junction bases unmatched: 3. Germline CDR1 and CDR2: SGHRS and YFSETQ. In DNA, the CDR3 is TGCGCCAGCAGCTTGGCTCCAGGGGGCTACGAGCAGTACTTC. It translates to CASSLAPGGYEQYF.

The V and J genes are TRBV5-1 and TRBJ1-2, with no clear D. Between the trimmed V and J ends, which lost 2 bases and 4 bases, there was a span of 12 bases. The CDR3 runs 14 residues. Germline-derived CDR1 and CDR2 are SGHRS and YFSETQ. The CDR3 DNA is TGCGCCAGCAGCTTAGCGCGCAGTGGCTATGGCTACACCTTC. Encoded protein: CASSLARSGYGYTF.

This chain connects TRBV7-2 to TRBJ1-5; D may be TRBD1 (5 bases). V gave up 6 bases and J gave up 3 bases, with 15 bases separating them. The CDR3 contains 15 residues. From germline, CDR1 is SGHTA and CDR2 FQGNSA. CDR3 bases: TGTGCCAGCAGGCCATTGGGGGGGTACAATCAGCCCCAGCATTTT. This gives the protein CASRPLGGYNQPQHF. The entire variable domain, with the rest obtained from reference TRBV7-2 and TRBJ1-5, is as follows: GAGVSQSPSNKVTEKGKDVELRCDPISGHTALYWYRQSLGQGLEFLIYFQGNSAPDKSGLPSDRFSAERTGGSVSTLTIQRTQQEDSAVYLCASRPLGGYNQPQHFGDGTRLSIL.

V gene TRBV7-2 combines with J gene TRBJ2-5, with 11 bases fitting TRBD2. The CDR3 runs 19 residues. Unmatched junction bases numbered 10, after V lost 1 base and J lost 0 bases. CDR1 is SGHTA and CDR2 is FQGNSA in the germline V gene. The CDR3 spells CASSLVGTSGLGYQETQYF. CDR3 nucleotides: TGTGCCAGCAGCTTAGTAGGGACTAGCGGTCTCGGGTACCAAGAGACCCAGTACTTC.

This chain links TRBV5-1 with TRBJ2-7, with D perhaps matching TRBD1 (6 bases). The CDR3 loop spans 16 amino acids. V lost 4 bases to trimming and J lost 1 base, with 18 bases between them. Germline loops: CDR1 SGHRS, CDR2 YFSETQ. This CDR3 is CASSLGSGDGSYEQYF. CDR3 DNA: TGCGCCAGCAGCCTGGGGTCAGGGGACGGGTCCTACGAGCAGTACTTC.

The chain uses TRBV11-2 and TRBJ1-1; perhaps TRBD1 as D (6 bases). Germline CDR1 reads SGHAT; CDR2 reads FQNNGV. V lost 4 bases, J lost 2 bases, and 14 bases lay in between. CDR3 size: 15 residues. CDR3 nucleotides: TGTGCCAGCAGCTCTGCCTGGGGGCCTAACACTGAAGCTTTCTTT. Residues: CASSSAWGPNTEAFF.

This clone was found a few times. The V gene is TRBV29-1, the J gene TRBJ1-2; TRBD1 matches at 7 bases. The CDR3 runs 15 residues. Germline CDR1 and CDR2: SQVTM and ANQGSEA. J was trimmed by 3 bases and V by 4 bases; bases with no gene match: 11. This CDR3 reads CSVAPTTGLHYGYTF. The CDR3 nucleotides read TGCAGCGTTGCCCCGACGACAGGGCTACACTATGGCTACACCTTC.

The J gene is TRBJ2-7, the V gene TRBV4-3; TRBD2 matches 10 bases. The germline gives CDR1 LGHNA, CDR2 YSLEER. The CDR3 consists of 17 residues. V gave up 4 bases and J gave up 5 bases; unmatched junction bases: 14. The CDR3 here is CASSPTLALAGVHEQYF. In DNA form, the CDR3 reads TGCGCCAGCAGCCCGACTCTGGCTCTAGCGGGAGTCCACGAGCAGTACTTC.

V and J are TRBV7-3 and TRBJ2-3; tentative D call: TRBD2 (5 bases). This CDR3 is built from 13 residues. V was pared by 5 bases and J by 2 bases, with 8 bases between. Germline values: CDR1 SGHTA, CDR2 FQGTGA. CDR3 nucleotide sequence: TGTGCCAGCAGCACGGGGTTCACAGATACGCAGTATTTT. This codes for CASSTGFTDTQYF.

The J gene is TRBJ1-1, the V gene TRBV2; D gene uncertain. Germline values: CDR1 SNHLY, CDR2 FYNNEI. V lost 6 bases to trimming and J lost 4 bases, with 9 bases between them. The CDR3 consists of 12 residues. The CDR3 loop is CASRGWVTEAFF. The DNA for the CDR3 is TGTGCCAGCAGGGGATGGGTCACTGAAGCTTTCTTT.